Sequencing of this T cell receptor beta chain was carried out in a study of blood T cell repertoires in COVID-19. The ends lost 4 bases at V and 15 bases at J; junction bases unmatched: 7. The CDR3 contains 12 residues. Germline CDR1 MNHEY, CDR2 SVGEGT. Original processing notes: Nucleated cell counts were estimated from reference gene primer amplification. Repertoires were generated with immunoSEQ multiplex PCR, while TCRdb's copy carries only in-frame clones and drops some. V, J and clone size reflect that table, while D and trimming were determined from the DNA. The sample has hundreds of thousands of clones; 86% are singletons.

The rearrangement uses TRBV6-2 or TRBV6-3 and TRBJ2-1; 9 nucleotides line up with TRBD1. The receptor comes from an elderly man with acute or convalescent COVID-19. Sequenced sample: peripheral blood. CDR3 nucleotide sequence: TGTGCCAGCAGTTTATTAGGGACAGGGTGGTTCTTC. As protein: CASSLLGTGWFF.